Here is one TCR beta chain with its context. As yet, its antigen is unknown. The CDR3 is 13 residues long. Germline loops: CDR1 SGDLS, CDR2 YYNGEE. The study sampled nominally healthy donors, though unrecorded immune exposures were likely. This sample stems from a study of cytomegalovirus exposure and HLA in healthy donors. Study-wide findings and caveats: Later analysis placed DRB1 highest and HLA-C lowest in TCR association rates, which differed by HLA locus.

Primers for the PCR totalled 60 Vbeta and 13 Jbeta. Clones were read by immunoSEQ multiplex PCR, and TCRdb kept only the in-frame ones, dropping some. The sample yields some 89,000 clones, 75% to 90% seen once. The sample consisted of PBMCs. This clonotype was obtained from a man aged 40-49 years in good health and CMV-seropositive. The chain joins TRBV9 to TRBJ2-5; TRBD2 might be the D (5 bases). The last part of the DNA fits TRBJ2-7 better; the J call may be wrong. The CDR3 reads CASSVTSGYEQYF. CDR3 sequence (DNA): TGTGCCAGCAGCGTAACTAGTGGTTACGAGCAGTACTTC.